This T cell receptor beta chain is drawn from a study of response to subunit inactivated influenza vaccine. With 3 bases clipped from V and 5 bases from J, the junction kept 2 bases outside the gene matches. CDR1 DFQATT and CDR2 SNEGSKA come from the germline V gene (reference sequence). This CDR3 region has 13 residues. To note about this clonotype: Its antigen is as yet unknown.

Each CDR3 protein is one row after TCRdb ran MiXCR on the RT-PCR reads. The table lists about 800,000 distinct CDR3 sequences, 21% of them singletons, with 10% in the top ten. General study points: A suggestion made by the authors is that each seasonal influenza vaccination recruits few new T cells.

Sequences were derived from PBMCs from blood, sampled 4 to 6 days after vaccination. The genes are TRBV20-1 and TRBJ2-5; 11 bases are a match to TRBD2. The clonotype was recovered from a man aged 45-65 years who received an inactivated influenza vaccine. This CDR3 reads CSASSGGGETQYF. CDR3 DNA sequence: TGCAGTGCTAGTAGCGGGGGGGGTGAGACCCAGTACTTC.